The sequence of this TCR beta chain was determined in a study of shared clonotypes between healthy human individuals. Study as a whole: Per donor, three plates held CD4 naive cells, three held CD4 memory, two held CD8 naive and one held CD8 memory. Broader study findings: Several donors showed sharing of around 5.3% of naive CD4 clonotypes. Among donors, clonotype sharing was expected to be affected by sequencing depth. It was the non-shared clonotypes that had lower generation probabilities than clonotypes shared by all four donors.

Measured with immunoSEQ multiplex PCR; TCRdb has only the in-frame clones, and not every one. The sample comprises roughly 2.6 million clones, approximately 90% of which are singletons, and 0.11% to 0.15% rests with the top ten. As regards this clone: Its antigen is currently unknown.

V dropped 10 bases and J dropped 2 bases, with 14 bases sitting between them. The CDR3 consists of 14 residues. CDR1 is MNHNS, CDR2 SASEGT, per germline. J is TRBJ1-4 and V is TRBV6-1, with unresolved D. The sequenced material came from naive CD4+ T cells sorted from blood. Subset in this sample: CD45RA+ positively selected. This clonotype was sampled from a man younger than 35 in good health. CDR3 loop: CATSVTPTNEKLFF. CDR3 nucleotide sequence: TGTGCCACCTCAGTAACCCCTACTAATGAAAAACTGTTTTTT.